This T cell receptor beta chain appears in the sequencing data of a study of T cell repertoires in cytomegalovirus infection (dated by TCRdb to the late 2010s). Regarding the complete study: Because public TCR beta signatures pointed to carriage of CMV infection together with the matching HLA type, the HLA type of each donor mattered for the analysis.

Broad study findings and their caveats: Cumulative frequency of public TCR beta family members discriminated carriers of CMV infection plus the relevant HLA type in this cohort and an independent 352-donor cohort. The ex vivo response was dominated by HLA-C-restricted CMV-specific TCR beta clonotypes, which also provided the single most frequent clonotype in two of eight donors.

From a lookup of the germline V gene, CDR1 and CDR2 are SGHTA and FQGNSA. From cysteine to phenylalanine, the CDR3 is 17 amino acids long. The CDR3 DNA has 51 bases and is translated from base 1. V lost 5 bases and J lost 4 bases, and the count of bases not matched to a germline gene is 14. This clonotype was observed at least ten times. Its binding antigen is unknown. Nothing much larger sits one base from this clone, and base qualities are not available. Sequencer: Illumina HiSeq 1500. Clones were called with MiXCR by TCRdb after fastp trimmed the public reads at Q25, and only in-frame beta chains were retained. Records with the same CDR3 protein are collapsed into one entry carrying the most frequent genes and DNA. The sample contains about 150,000 distinct CDR3 sequences, roughly a quarter of them found a single time. The ten largest account for approximately 9.9% of the sample.

This receptor was taken from a human donor in good health (CMV status not recorded). Some clones in this sample may be carry-over from other donors' samples. The chain joins TRBV7-2 to TRBJ2-3; 8 bases in between match TRBD2. The sample comprised PBMCs. CDR3 sequence: CASSRTSRGVWADTQYF. The nucleotides are TGTGCCAGCAGCCGTACCTCGCGGGGGGTTTGGGCAGATACGCAGTATTTT.